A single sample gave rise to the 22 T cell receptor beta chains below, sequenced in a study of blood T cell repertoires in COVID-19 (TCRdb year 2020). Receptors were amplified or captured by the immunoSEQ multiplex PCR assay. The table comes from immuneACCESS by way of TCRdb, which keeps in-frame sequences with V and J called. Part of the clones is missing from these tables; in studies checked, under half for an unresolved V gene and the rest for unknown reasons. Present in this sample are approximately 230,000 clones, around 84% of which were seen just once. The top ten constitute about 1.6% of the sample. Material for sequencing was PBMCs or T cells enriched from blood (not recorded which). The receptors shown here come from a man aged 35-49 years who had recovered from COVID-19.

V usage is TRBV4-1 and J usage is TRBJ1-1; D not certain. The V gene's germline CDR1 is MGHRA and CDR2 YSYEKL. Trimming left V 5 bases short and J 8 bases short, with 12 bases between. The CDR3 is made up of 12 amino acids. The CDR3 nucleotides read TGCGCCAGCAGCGACATAGGTGCCGAAGCTTTCTTT. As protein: CASSDIGAEAFF.

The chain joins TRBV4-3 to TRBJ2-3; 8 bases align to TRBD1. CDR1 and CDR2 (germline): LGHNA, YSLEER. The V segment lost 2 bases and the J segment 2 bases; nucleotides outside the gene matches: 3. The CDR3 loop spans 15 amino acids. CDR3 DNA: TGCGCCAGCAGCCAAAAGGACAGGGACACAGATACGCAGTATTTT. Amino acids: CASSQKDRDTDTQYF.

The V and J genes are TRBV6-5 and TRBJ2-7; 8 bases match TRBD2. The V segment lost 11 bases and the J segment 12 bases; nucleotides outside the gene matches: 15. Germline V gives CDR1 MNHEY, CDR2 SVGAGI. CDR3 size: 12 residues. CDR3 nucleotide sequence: TGTGCCCTAAGCCGGGAGCGGGAGTGGACGTACTTC. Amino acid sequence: CALSREREWTYF.

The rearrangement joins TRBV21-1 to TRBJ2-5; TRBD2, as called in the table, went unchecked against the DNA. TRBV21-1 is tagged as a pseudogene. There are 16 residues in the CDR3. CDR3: CASTTGGRGLQETQYF. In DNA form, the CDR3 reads TGTGCCAGCACTACGGGGGGCAGGGGCCTCCAAGAGACCCAGTACTTC.

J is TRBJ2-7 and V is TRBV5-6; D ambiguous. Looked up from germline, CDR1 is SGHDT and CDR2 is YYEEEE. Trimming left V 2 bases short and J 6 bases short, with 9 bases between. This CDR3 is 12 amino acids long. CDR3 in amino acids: CASSFSRIEQYF. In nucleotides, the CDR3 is TGTGCCAGCAGCTTCTCTCGTATCGAGCAGTACTTC.

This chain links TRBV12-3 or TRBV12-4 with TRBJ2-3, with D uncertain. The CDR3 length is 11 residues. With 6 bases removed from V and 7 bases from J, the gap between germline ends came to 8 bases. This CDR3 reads CASRLYHTQYF. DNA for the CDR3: TGTGCCAGCAGGCTCTATCATACGCAGTATTTT.

The CDR3 loop is CASSAGTVNTEAFF. CDR3 bases: TGCGCCAGCAGCGCCGGGACAGTGAACACTGAAGCTTTCTTT. J is TRBJ1-1 and V is TRBV5-1, with 7 positions matching TRBD1. Germline lookup yields CDR1 SGHRS and CDR2 YFSETQ. V was clipped by 4 bases and J by 0 bases; unmatched bases: 3. This CDR3 region has 14 residues.

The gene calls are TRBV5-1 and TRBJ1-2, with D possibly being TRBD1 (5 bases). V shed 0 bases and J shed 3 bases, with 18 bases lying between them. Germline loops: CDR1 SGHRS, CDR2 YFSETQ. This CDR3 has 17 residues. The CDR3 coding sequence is TGCGCCAGCAGCTTGGACCCAATGGAAGGGGCACACTATGGCTACACCTTC. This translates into CASSLDPMEGAHYGYTF.

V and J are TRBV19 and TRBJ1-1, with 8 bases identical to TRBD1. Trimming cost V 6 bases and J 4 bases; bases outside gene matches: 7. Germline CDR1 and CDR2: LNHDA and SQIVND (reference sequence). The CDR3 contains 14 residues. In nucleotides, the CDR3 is TGTGCCAGTAGCCTGACAGGGGTCCGCACTGAAGCTTTCTTT. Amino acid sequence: CASSLTGVRTEAFF.

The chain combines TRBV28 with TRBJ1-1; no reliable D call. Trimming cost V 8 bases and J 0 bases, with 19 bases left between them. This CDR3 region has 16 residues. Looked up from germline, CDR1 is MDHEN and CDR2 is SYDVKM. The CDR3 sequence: CASGLNSQLVNTEAFF. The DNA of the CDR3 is TGTGCCAGCGGATTGAACTCACAGTTGGTGAACACTGAAGCTTTCTTT.

The CDR3 DNA follows: TGTGCCAGCAGCCAAAGACTAGTGGGCGAGCAGTACTTC. It encodes CASSQRLVGEQYF. The chain couples TRBV3-1 (or the pseudogene TRBV3-2) to TRBJ2-7; weak D call: TRBD2 (6 bases). Germline V gene lookup returns CDR1 LGHDT and CDR2 YNNKEL (reference sequence). V lost 2 bases, J lost 6 bases, and 11 bases lay in between. CDR3 length: 13 amino acids.

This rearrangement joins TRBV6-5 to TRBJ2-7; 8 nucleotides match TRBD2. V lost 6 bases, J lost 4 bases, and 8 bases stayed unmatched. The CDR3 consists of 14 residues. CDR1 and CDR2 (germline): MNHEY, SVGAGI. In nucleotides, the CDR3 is TGTGCCAGCAGACCACTAGCGGATGATTACGAGCAGTACTTC. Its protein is CASRPLADDYEQYF.

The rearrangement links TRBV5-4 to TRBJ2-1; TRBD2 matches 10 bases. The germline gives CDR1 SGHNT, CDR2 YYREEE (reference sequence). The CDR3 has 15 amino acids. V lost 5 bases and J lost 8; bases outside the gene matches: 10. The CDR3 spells CASSQSGGAIYEQFF. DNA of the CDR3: TGTGCCAGCAGTCAAAGCGGGGGGGCTATCTATGAGCAGTTCTTC.

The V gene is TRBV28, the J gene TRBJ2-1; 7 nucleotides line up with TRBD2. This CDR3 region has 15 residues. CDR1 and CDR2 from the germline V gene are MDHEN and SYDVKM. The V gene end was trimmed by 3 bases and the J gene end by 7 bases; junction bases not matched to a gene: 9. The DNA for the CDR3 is TGTGCCAGCAGTTTTGTTAGCGGGCCCTTTAATGAGCAGTTCTTC. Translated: CASSFVSGPFNEQFF.

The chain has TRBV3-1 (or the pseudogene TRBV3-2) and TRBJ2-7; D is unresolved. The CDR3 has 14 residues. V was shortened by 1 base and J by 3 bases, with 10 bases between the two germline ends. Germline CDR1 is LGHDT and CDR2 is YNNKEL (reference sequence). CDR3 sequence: CASSQGAIDYEQYF. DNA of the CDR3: TGTGCCAGCAGCCAAGGGGCGATAGACTACGAGCAGTACTTC.

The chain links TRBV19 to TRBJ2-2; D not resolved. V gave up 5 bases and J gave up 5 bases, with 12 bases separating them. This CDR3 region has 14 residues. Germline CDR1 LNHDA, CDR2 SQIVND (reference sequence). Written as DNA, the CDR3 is TGTGCCAGTAGTCCTCAACTCTCAACCGGGGAGCTGTTTTTT. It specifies CASSPQLSTGELFF.

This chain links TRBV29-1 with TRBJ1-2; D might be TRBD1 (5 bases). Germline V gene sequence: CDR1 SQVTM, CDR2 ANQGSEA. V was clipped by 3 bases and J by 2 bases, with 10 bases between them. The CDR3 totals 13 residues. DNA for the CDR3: TGCAGCGTTGAGGGGGGTGGGAACTATGGCTACACCTTC. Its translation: CSVEGGGNYGYTF.

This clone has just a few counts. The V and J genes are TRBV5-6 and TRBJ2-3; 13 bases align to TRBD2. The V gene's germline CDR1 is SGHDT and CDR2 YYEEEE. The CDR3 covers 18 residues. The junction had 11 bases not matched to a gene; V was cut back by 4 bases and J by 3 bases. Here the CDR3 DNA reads TGTGCCAGCAGCGCGGGGACTAGCGGGGCTTTGGGGACAGATACGCAGTATTTT. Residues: CASSAGTSGALGTDTQYF.

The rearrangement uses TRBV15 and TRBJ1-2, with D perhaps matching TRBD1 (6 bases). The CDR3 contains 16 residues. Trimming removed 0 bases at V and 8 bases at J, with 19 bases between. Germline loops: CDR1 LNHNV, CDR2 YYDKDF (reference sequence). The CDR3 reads CATSRDLAAGVEGYTF. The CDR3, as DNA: TGTGCCACCAGCAGAGATCTGGCGGCAGGGGTAGAAGGCTACACCTTC.

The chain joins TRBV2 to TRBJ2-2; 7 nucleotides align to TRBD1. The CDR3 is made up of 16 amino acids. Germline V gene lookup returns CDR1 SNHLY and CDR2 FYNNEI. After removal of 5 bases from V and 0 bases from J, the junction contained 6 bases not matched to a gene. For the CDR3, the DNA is TGTGCCAGCAGTTACTATACAGGGGCGAACACCGGGGAGCTGTTTTTT. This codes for CASSYYTGANTGELFF.

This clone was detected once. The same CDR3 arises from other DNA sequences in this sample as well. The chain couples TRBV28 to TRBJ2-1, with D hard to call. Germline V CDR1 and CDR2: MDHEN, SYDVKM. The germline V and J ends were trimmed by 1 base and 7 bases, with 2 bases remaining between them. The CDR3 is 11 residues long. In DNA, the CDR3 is TGTGCCAGCAGTTTATCAAATGAGCAGTTCTTC. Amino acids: CASSLSNEQFF.

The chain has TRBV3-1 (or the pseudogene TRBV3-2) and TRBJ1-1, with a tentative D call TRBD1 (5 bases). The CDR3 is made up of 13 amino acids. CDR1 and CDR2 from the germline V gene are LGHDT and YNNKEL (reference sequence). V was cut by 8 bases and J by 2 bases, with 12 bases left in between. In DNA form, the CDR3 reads TGTGCCAGCCAGGGCAGGTCAAACACTGAAGCTTTCTTT. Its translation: CASQGRSNTEAFF.